These T cell receptor beta chains were read from a single sample in a study of cytomegalovirus exposure and HLA in healthy donors. Clones were read by immunoSEQ multiplex PCR, and TCRdb kept only the in-frame ones, dropping some. The sample gives 150,000 or so clones, roughly 79% of which show up once; 0.95% to 1.1% is in the top ten. The source material was PBMCs. These receptors originate from a woman in her 40s in good health and CMV-seronegative. CDR3s include the opening cysteine and the closing phenylalanine or tryptophan. The order of the fields is V gene, J gene, CDR3 protein.

>TRBV5-4|TRBJ2-1
CASSQGGGAYNEQFF
>TRBV29-1|TRBJ1-2
CSVREGYGYTF
>TRBV27|TRBJ1-2
CASRQFGQSNRGYTF
>TRBV6-1|TRBJ2-5
CASSSSAETQYF
>TRBV27|TRBJ2-7
CASTDPGSREQYF
>TRBV5-1|TRBJ2-2
CASSVGSGGLFF
>TRBV30|TRBJ1-2
CAWSVGGLGYTF
>TRBV7-3|TRBJ1-1
CASSRGQGETEAFF
>TRBV15|TRBJ2-2
CATSPSGRAGELFF
>TRBV25-1|TRBJ2-5
CATRRGSQYF
>TRBV6-6|TRBJ2-7
CASRRTTGNYEQYF
>TRBV19|TRBJ2-3
CASKETGRDHTQYF
>TRBV30|TRBJ2-6
CAWSVRGAGANVLTF
>TRBV2|TRBJ2-5
CASSVLLAEETQYF
>TRBV9|TRBJ2-3
CASSVGGPAGGTDTQYF
>TRBV9|TRBJ1-1
CASSSSTTEAFF